The source of this T cell receptor beta chain is a study of T cell responses to AZD1222 COVID-19 vaccine. General study findings and limits: Donors were mostly white British, more females; clonal diversity possibly underestimated.

This CDR3 comprises 13 residues. Looked up from germline, CDR1 is GTSNPN and CDR2 is SVGIG (reference sequence). Trimming cost V 5 bases and J 5 bases, with 15 bases left between them. Some clones are missing from TCRdb's copy, which holds only in-frame ones; the method was immunoSEQ multiplex PCR. This sample has about 120,000 clones; around nine tenths occur once, and the top ten carry 7.2%. Comments on this clone: The antigen remains unidentified.

J is TRBJ2-5 and V is TRBV30, with D perhaps TRBD2 (7 bases). Specimen: peripheral blood, collected on day 0 of AZD1222 vaccination. The receptor comes from an adult in good health. The CDR3 sequence is CAWGRGSWETQYF. Here the CDR3 DNA reads TGTGCCTGGGGGAGGGGGAGTTGGGAGACCCAGTACTTC.